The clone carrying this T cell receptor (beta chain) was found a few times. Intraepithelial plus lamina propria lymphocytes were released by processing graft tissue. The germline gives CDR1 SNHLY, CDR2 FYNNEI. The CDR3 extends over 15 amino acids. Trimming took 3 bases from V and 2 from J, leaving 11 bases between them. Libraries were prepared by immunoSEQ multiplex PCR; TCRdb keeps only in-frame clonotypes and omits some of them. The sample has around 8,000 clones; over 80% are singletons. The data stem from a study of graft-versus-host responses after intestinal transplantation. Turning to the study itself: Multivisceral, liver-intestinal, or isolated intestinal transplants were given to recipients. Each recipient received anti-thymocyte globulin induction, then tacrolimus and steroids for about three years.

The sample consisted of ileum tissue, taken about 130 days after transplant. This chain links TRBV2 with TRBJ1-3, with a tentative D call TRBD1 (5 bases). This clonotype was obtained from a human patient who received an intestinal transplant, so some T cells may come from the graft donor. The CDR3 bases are TGTGCCAGCAGTGACTGGGGAGGGGCTGGAAACACCATATATTTT. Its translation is CASSDWGGAGNTIYF.